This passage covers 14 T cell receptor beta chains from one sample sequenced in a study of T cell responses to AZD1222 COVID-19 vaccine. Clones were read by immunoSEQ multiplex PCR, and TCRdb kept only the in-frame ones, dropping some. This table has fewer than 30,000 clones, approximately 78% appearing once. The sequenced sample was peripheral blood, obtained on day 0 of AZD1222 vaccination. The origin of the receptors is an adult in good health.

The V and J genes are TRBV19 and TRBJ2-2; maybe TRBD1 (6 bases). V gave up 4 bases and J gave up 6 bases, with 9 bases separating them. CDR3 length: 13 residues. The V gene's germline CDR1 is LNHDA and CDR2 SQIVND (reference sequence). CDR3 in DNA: TGTGCCAGTAGTACCCCAGGGGCCGGGGAGCTGTTTTTT. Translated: CASSTPGAGELFF.

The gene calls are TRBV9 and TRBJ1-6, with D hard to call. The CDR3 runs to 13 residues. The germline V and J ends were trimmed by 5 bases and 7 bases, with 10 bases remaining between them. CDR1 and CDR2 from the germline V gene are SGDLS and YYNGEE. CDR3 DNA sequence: TGTGCCAGCAGGAGAGATCAGAATTCACCCCTCCACTTT. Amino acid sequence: CASRRDQNSPLHF.

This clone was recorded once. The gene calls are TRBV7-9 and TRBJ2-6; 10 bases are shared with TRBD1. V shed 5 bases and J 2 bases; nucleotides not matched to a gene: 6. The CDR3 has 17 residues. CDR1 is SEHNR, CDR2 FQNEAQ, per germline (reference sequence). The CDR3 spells CASSTGQGSPGANVLTF. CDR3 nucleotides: TGTGCCAGCAGCACGGGACAGGGGAGTCCTGGGGCCAACGTCCTGACTTTC.

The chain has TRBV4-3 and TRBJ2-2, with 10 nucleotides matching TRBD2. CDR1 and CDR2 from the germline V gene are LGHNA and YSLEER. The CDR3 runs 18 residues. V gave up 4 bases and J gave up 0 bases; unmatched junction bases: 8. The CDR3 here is CASSPRGSGGSNTGELFF. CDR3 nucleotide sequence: TGCGCCAGCAGCCCCCGGGGTAGCGGGGGGTCGAACACCGGGGAGCTGTTTTTT.

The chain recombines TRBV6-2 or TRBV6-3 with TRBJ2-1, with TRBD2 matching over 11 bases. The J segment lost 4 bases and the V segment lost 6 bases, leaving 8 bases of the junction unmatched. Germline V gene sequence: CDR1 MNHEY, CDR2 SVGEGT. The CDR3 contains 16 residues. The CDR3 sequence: CASSPTSGGRYNEQFF. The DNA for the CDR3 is TGTGCCAGCAGCCCTACTAGCGGGGGCCGATACAATGAGCAGTTCTTC.

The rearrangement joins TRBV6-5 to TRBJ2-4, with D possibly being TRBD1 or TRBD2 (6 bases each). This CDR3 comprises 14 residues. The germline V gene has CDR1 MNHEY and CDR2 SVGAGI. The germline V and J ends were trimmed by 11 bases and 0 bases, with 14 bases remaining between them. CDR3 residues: CALGGQVAKNIQYF. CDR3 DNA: TGTGCCCTAGGGGGGCAAGTAGCCAAAAACATTCAGTACTTC.

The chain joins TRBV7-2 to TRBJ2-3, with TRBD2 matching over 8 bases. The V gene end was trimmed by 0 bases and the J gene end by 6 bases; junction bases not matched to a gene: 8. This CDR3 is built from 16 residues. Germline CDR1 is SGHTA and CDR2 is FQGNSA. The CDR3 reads CASSLAPVAGTDTQYF. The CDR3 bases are TGTGCCAGCAGCTTAGCGCCTGTAGCGGGAACGGATACGCAGTATTTT.

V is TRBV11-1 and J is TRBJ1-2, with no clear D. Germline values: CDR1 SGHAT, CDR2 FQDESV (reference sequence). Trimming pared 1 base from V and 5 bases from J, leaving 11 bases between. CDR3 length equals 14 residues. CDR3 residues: CASSLGLGDYGYTF. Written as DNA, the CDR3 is TGTGCCAGCAGCTTAGGTCTGGGCGATTATGGCTACACCTTC. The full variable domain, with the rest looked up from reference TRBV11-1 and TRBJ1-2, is EAEVAQSPRYKITEKSQAVAFWCDPISGHATLYWYRQILGQGPELLVQFQDESVVDDSQLPKDRFSAERLKGVDSTLKIQPAELGDSAMYLCASSLGLGDYGYTFGSGTRLTVV.

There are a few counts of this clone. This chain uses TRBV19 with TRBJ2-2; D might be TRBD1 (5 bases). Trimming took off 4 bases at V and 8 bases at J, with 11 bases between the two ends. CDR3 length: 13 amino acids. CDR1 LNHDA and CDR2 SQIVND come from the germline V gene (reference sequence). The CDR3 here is CASSNSGMGELFF. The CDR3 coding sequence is TGTGCCAGTAGTAATTCAGGGATGGGGGAGCTGTTTTTT.

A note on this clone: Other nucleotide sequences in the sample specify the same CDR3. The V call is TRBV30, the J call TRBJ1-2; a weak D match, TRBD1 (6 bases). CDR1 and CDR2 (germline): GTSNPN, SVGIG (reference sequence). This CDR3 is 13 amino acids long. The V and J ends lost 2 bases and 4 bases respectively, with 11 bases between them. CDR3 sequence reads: CAWSRDRPYGYTF. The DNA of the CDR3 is TGTGCCTGGAGTAGAGACAGGCCCTATGGCTACACCTTC.

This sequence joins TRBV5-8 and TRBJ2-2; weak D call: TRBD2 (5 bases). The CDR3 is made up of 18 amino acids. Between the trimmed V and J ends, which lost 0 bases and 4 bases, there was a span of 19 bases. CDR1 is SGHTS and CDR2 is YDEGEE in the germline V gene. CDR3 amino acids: CASSLGIGSRVVTGELFF. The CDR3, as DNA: TGTGCCAGCAGCTTGGGGATCGGATCGAGGGTGGTCACCGGGGAGCTGTTTTTT. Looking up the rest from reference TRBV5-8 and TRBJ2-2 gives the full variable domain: EAGVTQSPTHLIKTRGQQATLRCSPISGHTSVYWYQQALGLGLQFLLWYDEGEERNRGNFPPRFSGRQFPNYSSELNVNALELEDSALYLCASSLGIGSRVVTGELFFGEGSRLTVL.

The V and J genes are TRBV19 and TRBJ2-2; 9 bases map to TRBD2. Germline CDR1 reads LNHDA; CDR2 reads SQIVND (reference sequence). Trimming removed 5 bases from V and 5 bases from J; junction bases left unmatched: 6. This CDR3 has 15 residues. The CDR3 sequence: CASSLTSGATGELFF. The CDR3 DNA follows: TGTGCCAGTAGTTTGACTAGCGGAGCTACCGGGGAGCTGTTTTTT.

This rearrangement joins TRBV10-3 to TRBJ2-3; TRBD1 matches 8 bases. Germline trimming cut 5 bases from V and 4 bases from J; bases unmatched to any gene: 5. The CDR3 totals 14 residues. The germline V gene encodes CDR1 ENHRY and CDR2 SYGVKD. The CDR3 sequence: CAISRTGISDTQYF. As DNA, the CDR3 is TGTGCCATCAGTCGGACAGGGATTTCAGATACGCAGTATTTT.

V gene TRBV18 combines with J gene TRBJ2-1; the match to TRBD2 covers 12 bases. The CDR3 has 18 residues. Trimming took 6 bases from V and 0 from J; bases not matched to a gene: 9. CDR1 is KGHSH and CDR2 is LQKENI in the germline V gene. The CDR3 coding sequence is TGTGCCAGCTCCCTACTAGCGGGAGGTCCCAGCTCCTACAATGAGCAGTTCTTC. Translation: CASSLLAGGPSSYNEQFF.